This passage covers 10 T cell receptor beta chains from one sample sequenced in a study of post-analysis software for immune sequencing data. Unique molecular identifiers had been added to the TCR beta cDNA libraries. TCRdb fed the PCR reads into MiXCR, producing one record per CDR3 protein. The table records about 430,000 distinct CDR3 sequences, over 30% of them present only once. Which antigens these TCRs recognize remains unknown. General observations from the study: Patients used five TRBV segments, including TRBV5-6, TRBV5-1 and TRBV20-1, more often than controls.

Sequences were obtained from blood. The source is a girl aged 2-15 years with multiple sclerosis.

The chain recombines TRBV11-2 with TRBJ1-2; D is perhaps TRBD1 (6 bases). The V end lost 0 bases, the J end lost 8 bases, and 22 bases lay between the germline ends. In germline, CDR1 is SGHAT, CDR2 FQNNGV. This CDR3 is 17 amino acids long. The CDR3 DNA reads as TGTGCCAGCAGCTTAGAGTCGGGACACAAAGAAACTAAAGGCTACACCTTC. It is translated as CASSLESGHKETKGYTF. The whole variable domain, filled in from reference TRBV11-2 and TRBJ1-2, reads EAGVAQSPRYKIIEKRQSVAFWCNPISGHATLYWYQQILGQGPKLLIQFQNNGVVDDSQLPKDRFSAERLKGVDSTLKIQPAKLEDSAVYLCASSLESGHKETKGYTFGSGTRLTVV.

The chain combines TRBV4-3 with TRBJ2-3; 7 bases line up with TRBD1. There are 18 residues in the CDR3. CDR1 and CDR2 from the germline V gene are LGHNA and YSLEER. Trimming at V came to 2 bases and at J to 1 base, leaving 12 bases not matched to a gene. CDR3 DNA sequence: TGCGCCAGCAGCCAAAATCCCCCTAGACAGGGAGGCACAGATACGCAGTATTTT. Its protein is CASSQNPPRQGGTDTQYF.

The genes are TRBV7-9 and TRBJ2-5; TRBD1 or TRBD2 may be the D gene (6 bases each). Germline-derived CDR1 and CDR2 are SEHNR and FQNEAQ (reference sequence). The CDR3 length is 13 residues. V gave up 4 bases and J gave up 9 bases, with 15 bases separating them. CDR3 protein: CASSSGAKRAQYF. The CDR3 DNA reads as TGTGCCAGCAGCTCGGGGGCCAAGAGGGCCCAGTACTTC.

This chain uses TRBV20-1 with TRBJ2-2; D might be TRBD1 (7 bases). This CDR3 spans 14 amino acids. Germline-derived CDR1 and CDR2 are DFQATT and SNEGSKA (reference sequence). V lost 0 bases and J 7 bases, leaving 12 bases between the germline ends. CDR3 in DNA: TGCAGTGCTAGAGATCTCAGGGGGGACGGGGAGCTGTTTTTT. Encoded protein: CSARDLRGDGELFF.

The J gene is TRBJ2-7, the V gene TRBV20-1; a weak D match, TRBD1 (5 bases). This CDR3 spans 16 amino acids. Trimming took off 2 bases at V and 7 bases at J, with 24 bases between the two ends. The V gene's germline CDR1 is DFQATT and CDR2 SNEGSKA (reference sequence). CDR3 nucleotide sequence: TGCAGTGCTAGACCTACAGGTACCAGGACCGAGAGGGAGCAGTACTTC. This encodes CSARPTGTRTEREQYF.

The chain combines TRBV7-9 with TRBJ2-2; 7 bases are shared with TRBD2. The V gene end was trimmed by 2 bases and the J gene end by 6 bases; junction bases not matched to a gene: 6. Germline V gene lookup returns CDR1 SEHNR and CDR2 FQNEAQ (reference sequence). CDR3 length: 15 amino acids. The CDR3 reads CASSLSGLGAGELFF. The CDR3 DNA sequence: TGTGCCAGCAGCTTATCCGGACTAGGCGCCGGGGAGCTGTTTTTT.

This chain uses TRBV7-9 with TRBJ2-5; 7 nucleotides line up with TRBD1. The junction had 10 bases not matched to a gene; V was cut back by 5 bases and J by 1 base. Germline V gives CDR1 SEHNR, CDR2 FQNEAQ (reference sequence). The CDR3 totals 16 residues. DNA of the CDR3: TGTGCCAGCAGCGCCCGGACAGGTGGAACCCAAGAGACCCAGTACTTC. Translated, it gives CASSARTGGTQETQYF. Together with reference TRBV7-9 and TRBJ2-5, the CDR3 gives the full variable domain: DTGVSQNPRHKITKRGQNVTFRCDPISEHNRLYWYRQTLGQGPEFLTYFQNEAQLEKSRLLSDRFSAERPKGSFSTLEIQRTEQGDSAMYLCASSARTGGTQETQYFGPGTRLLVL.

This CDR3 is CASSLLTGISAGYTF. The CDR3 DNA reads as TGCGCCAGCAGCTTACTGACAGGGATCAGTGCTGGCTACACCTTC. V and J are TRBV5-1 and TRBJ1-2; 7 bases agree with TRBD1. CDR1 is SGHRS, CDR2 YFSETQ, per germline. The V segment lost 2 bases and the J segment 7 bases; nucleotides outside the gene matches: 11. The CDR3 has 15 residues.

This chain uses TRBV5-1 with TRBJ2-6; TRBD1 might be the D (5 bases). This CDR3 spans 13 amino acids. Germline V lookup: CDR1 SGHRS, CDR2 YFSETQ. V lost 4 bases, J lost 11 bases, and 13 bases lay in between. The CDR3 coding sequence is TGCGCCAGCAGCCCCAGGACAAGCGACGTCCTGACTTTC. Its protein is CASSPRTSDVLTF.

This clonotype was found a few times. V and J are TRBV29-1 and TRBJ2-1, with TRBD2 matching 7 bases. CDR1 and CDR2 from the germline V gene are SQVTM and ANQGSEA. CDR3 length equals 12 residues. V dropped 7 bases and J dropped 7; count of bases not matched to a gene: 7. The CDR3 loop is CSGRGGVNEQFF. The CDR3 coding sequence is TGCAGCGGGCGTGGGGGGGTGAATGAGCAGTTCTTC.